Each of the 2 T cell receptor beta chains below was sequenced from the same sample in a study of blood T cells in healthy people across ages. With a J-beta primer mix and a sample-barcoded 5' primer, a second PCR ran about 7 to 11 cycles. From the 5' RACE reads, TCRdb called clonotypes with MiXCR, one entry per CDR3 protein. The table includes over 1,500,000 distinct CDR3 sequences, about 50% detected once. Sample: blood. These TCRs come from a woman aged 40 to 50 in good health.

This sequence joins TRBV10-3 and TRBJ2-1; 10 bases align to TRBD2. V was clipped by 0 bases and J by 8 bases; unmatched bases: 10. The germline V gene encodes CDR1 ENHRY and CDR2 SYGVKD. The CDR3 extends over 17 amino acids. The CDR3: CAISESSPSGSSDEQFF. CDR3 bases: TGTGCCATCAGTGAGTCCTCCCCTAGCGGGAGTTCAGATGAGCAGTTCTTC.

This clonotype has more than one count but fewer than ten. The V gene is TRBV7-9, the J gene TRBJ2-1; D may be TRBD2 (6 bases). Trimming took off 5 bases at V and 5 bases at J, with 19 bases between the two ends. Germline V lookup: CDR1 SEHNR, CDR2 FQNEAQ (reference sequence). The CDR3 is 16 residues long. CDR3 bases: TGTGCCAGCAGCACCATCCGGGGAGGTCGAAACAATGAGCAGTTCTTC. Translated: CASSTIRGGRNNEQFF.